Below, 17 T cell receptor beta chains from the same sample are listed, as sequenced in a study of control samples from healthy donors and cancer patients (dated by TCRdb to 2018 to 2021). Libraries were constructed by the immunoSEQ multiplex PCR assay. As stored in TCRdb, this immuneACCESS dataset retains in-frame rearrangements with V and J assigned. A fraction of the clones does not appear; measured against another copy, unresolved V genes explain less than half of the discrepancy, and the remainder lacks a known reason. The sample table contains 250,000 to 300,000 clones; only one count was recorded for 82% of them. The top ten clonotypes cover 13% of the sample. Specimen: PBMCs. The receptors originated from a woman aged 55 to 70 with lung cancer.

The V and J genes are TRBV7-6 and TRBJ2-5; no firm D call. The CDR3 loop spans 13 amino acids. V lost 0 bases and J 4 bases, leaving 6 bases between the germline ends. Looked up from germline, CDR1 is SGHVS and CDR2 is FNYEAQ. DNA for the CDR3: TGTGCCAGCAGCTTAGCTATGACAGAGACCCAGTACTTC. It yields the protein CASSLAMTETQYF.

V gene TRBV6-1 combines with J gene TRBJ1-4; possible D gene TRBD1, 6 bases. Per germline, CDR1 MNHNS and CDR2 SASEGT. This CDR3 has 14 residues. The V end lost 3 bases, the J end lost 8 bases, and 13 bases lay between the germline ends. The CDR3 region is CASSDRGLTEKLFF. The CDR3 nucleotides are TGTGCCAGCAGTGACAGGGGCTTGACGGAAAAACTGTTTTTT.

The genes are TRBV6-1 and TRBJ2-4, with D possibly being TRBD2 (5 bases). The CDR3 has 14 residues. Between the trimmed V and J ends, which lost 2 bases and 2 bases, there was a span of 7 bases. CDR1 MNHNS and CDR2 SASEGT come from the germline V gene. CDR3 sequence: CASSESGSKNIQYF. The DNA for the CDR3 is TGTGCCAGCAGTGAATCGGGATCCAAAAACATTCAGTACTTC.

The chain combines TRBV30 with TRBJ1-6, with no clear D. The germline CDR1 and CDR2 sequences are GTSNPN and SVGIG (reference sequence). V was cut by 3 bases and J by 0 bases, with 6 bases left in between. CDR3 length: 14 amino acids. As DNA, the CDR3 is TGTGCCTGGAGGTGGGGCTCCTATAATTCACCCCTCCACTTT. Its protein is CAWRWGSYNSPLHF.

V is TRBV27 and J is TRBJ1-5; D is ambiguous. The CDR3 consists of 16 residues. Trimming cost V 4 bases and J 5 bases, with 18 bases left between them. CDR1 is MNHEY and CDR2 is SMNVEV in the germline V gene (reference sequence). CDR3 bases: TGTGCCAGCAGTTCTCTAGGGAGGCCCCACTATCAGCCCCAGCATTTT. Its translation: CASSSLGRPHYQPQHF.

This sequence joins TRBV6-6 and TRBJ1-5, with D uncertain. This CDR3 comprises 14 residues. Germline V gene lookup returns CDR1 MNHNY and CDR2 SVGAGI (reference sequence). V shed 5 bases and J shed 1 base, with 9 bases lying between them. CDR3 nucleotide sequence: TGTGCCAGCAGTCCCGAGACGAGCAATCAGCCCCAGCATTTT. Translated, it gives CASSPETSNQPQHF.

V and J are TRBV5-4 and TRBJ2-7; 7 bases agree with TRBD1. The germline V gene encodes CDR1 SGHNT and CDR2 YYREEE (reference sequence). This CDR3 is 15 amino acids long. Unmatched junction bases numbered 8, after V lost 0 bases and J lost 5 bases. The CDR3 DNA sequence: TGTGCCAGCAGCTTGGTAGGAACAGGGGCCCACGAGCAGTACTTC. Its protein product is CASSLVGTGAHEQYF.

This sequence joins TRBV24-1 and TRBJ2-1; TRBD2 matches 10 bases. Germline-derived CDR1 and CDR2 are KGHDR and SFDVKD. The CDR3 has 17 amino acids. Losses at the gene ends were 5 bases for V and 12 bases for J; bases not matched to a gene: 18. The CDR3 nucleotides are TGTGCCACCAGTGGGTCAAAGCTAGCGGGAGTCGCGGATGGGCAGTTCTTC. It translates to CATSGSKLAGVADGQFF.

A word on this clone: Other nucleotide sequences in the sample specify the same CDR3. The CDR3 bases are TGCGCCAGCAGCTTGGGTGGACAGCAAGAGACCCAGTACTTC. Residues: CASSLGGQQETQYF. The rearrangement links TRBV5-1 to TRBJ2-5; possibly TRBD1 for D (6 bases). CDR3 length: 14 amino acids. The germline V gene encodes CDR1 SGHRS and CDR2 YFSETQ. Trimming removed 0 bases from V and 2 bases from J, with 8 bases in between.

J is TRBJ2-3 and V is TRBV2; TRBD2 agrees at 11 bases. The V and J ends lost 1 base and 6 bases, in that order; junction bases with no gene match: 6. Germline-derived CDR1 and CDR2 are SNHLY and FYNNEI. This CDR3 has 16 amino acids. The CDR3 protein is CASSEGSSGGADTQYF. The CDR3 region has the DNA TGTGCCAGCAGTGAAGGAAGTAGCGGGGGGGCCGATACGCAGTATTTT.

CDR3 sequence: CASSPEGPGNTGELFF. The CDR3 coding sequence is TGTGCCAGCAGTCCGGAAGGGCCCGGGAACACCGGGGAGCTGTTTTTT. The chain couples TRBV2 to TRBJ2-2; D uncertain. The germline V gene has CDR1 SNHLY and CDR2 FYNNEI. The CDR3 is made up of 16 amino acids. The ends were cut back, 5 bases at V and 1 base at J, with 14 bases in the middle.

On this clone itself: Other DNA sequences in this specimen translate into the identical CDR3. This chain connects TRBV28 to TRBJ2-7, with TRBD1 identical over 12 bases. V was pared by 6 bases and J by 5 bases, with 5 bases of the junction left unmatched. Germline CDR1 reads MDHEN; CDR2 reads SYDVKM. CDR3 length equals 14 residues. In nucleotides, the CDR3 is TGTGCCAGCAGCCCTGGGACAGGGGGCCACGAGCAGTACTTC. Translation: CASSPGTGGHEQYF.

The rearrangement uses TRBV7-2 and TRBJ2-1; TRBD2 matches 9 bases. In germline, CDR1 is SGHTA, CDR2 FQGNSA. The CDR3 runs 15 residues. The V gene end was trimmed by 3 bases and the J gene end by 3 bases; junction bases not matched to a gene: 3. CDR3 region: CASSFSGSVYNEQFF. CDR3 nucleotide sequence: TGTGCCAGCAGCTTTAGCGGGAGCGTCTACAATGAGCAGTTCTTC.

Points on this clone: At one of its ends the junction is not consistent with the germline gene, which may arise from a read error. The chain recombines TRBV29-1 with TRBJ2-2; tentatively, D is TRBD2 (5 bases). The germline V gene encodes CDR1 SQVTM and CDR2 ANQGSEA. CDR3 length: 13 amino acids. CDR3 sequence: CSAEAANTGELFF. The CDR3 region has the DNA TGCAGCGCTGAAGCGGCCAACACCGGGGAGCTGTTTTTT.

The rearrangement uses TRBV7-8 and TRBJ2-7; no firm D call. Trimming removed 7 bases from V and 0 bases from J, with 7 bases in between. Germline CDR1 SGHVS, CDR2 FQNEAQ. CDR3 length: 12 residues. The CDR3 DNA is TGTGCCAGCATAGGGTCCTCCTACGAGCAGTACTTC. The encoded protein is CASIGSSYEQYF.

The V and J genes are TRBV10-2 and TRBJ2-1; TRBD2 agrees at 11 bases. The trim removed 2 bases at V and 0 bases at J, leaving 9 bases unmatched. The length of the CDR3 is 19 residues. Per germline, CDR1 WSHSY and CDR2 SAAADI. The CDR3 loop is CASSEPFGTSGGSYNEQFF. DNA of the CDR3: TGCGCCAGCAGTGAGCCATTTGGGACTAGCGGTGGCTCCTACAATGAGCAGTTCTTC.

There are a few counts of this clone. CDR3 DNA sequence: TGTGCCAGCAGCTTAACAGGACAGATCTATGGCTACACCTTC. It codes for CASSLTGQIYGYTF. The rearrangement links TRBV7-9 to TRBJ1-2; the D gene is possibly TRBD1 (6 bases). CDR1 and CDR2 from the germline V gene are SEHNR and FQNEAQ (reference sequence). V was shortened by 2 bases and J by 4 bases, with 11 bases between the two germline ends. The CDR3 spans 14 residues.